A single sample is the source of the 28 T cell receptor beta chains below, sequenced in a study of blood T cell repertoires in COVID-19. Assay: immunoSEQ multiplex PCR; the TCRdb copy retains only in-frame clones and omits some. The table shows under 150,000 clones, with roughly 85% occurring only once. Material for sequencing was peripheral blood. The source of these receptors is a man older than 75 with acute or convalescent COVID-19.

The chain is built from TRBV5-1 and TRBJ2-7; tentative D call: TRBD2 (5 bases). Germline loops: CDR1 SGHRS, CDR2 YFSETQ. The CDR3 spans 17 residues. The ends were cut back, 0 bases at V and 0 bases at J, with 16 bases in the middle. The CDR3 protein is CASSLGLASLSSYEQYF. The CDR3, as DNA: TGCGCCAGCAGCTTGGGATTAGCGTCACTGAGCTCCTACGAGCAGTACTTC.

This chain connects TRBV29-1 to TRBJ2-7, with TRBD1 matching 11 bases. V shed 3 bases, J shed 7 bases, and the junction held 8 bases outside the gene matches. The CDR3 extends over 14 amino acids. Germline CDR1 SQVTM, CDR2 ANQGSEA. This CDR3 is CSVDTGQGAGEQYF. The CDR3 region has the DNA TGCAGCGTTGATACTGGACAGGGGGCGGGGGAGCAGTACTTC.

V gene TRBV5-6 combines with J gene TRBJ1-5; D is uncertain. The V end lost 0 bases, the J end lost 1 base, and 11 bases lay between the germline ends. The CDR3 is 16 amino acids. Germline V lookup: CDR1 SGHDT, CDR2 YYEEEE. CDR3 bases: TGTGCCAGCAGCTTGGGTCAGGTCCTAAGCAATCAGCCCCAGCATTTT. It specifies CASSLGQVLSNQPQHF.

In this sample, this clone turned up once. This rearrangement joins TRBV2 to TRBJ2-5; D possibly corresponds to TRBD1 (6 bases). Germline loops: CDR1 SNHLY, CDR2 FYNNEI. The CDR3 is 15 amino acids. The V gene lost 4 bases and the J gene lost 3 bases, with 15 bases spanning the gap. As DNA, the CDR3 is TGTGCCAGCAGTGGGACAGCCGCCGGGAAAGAGACCCAGTACTTC. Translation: CASSGTAAGKETQYF.

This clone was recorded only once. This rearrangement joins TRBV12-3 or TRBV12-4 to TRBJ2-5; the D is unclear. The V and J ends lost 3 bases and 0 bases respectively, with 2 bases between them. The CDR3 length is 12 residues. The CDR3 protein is CASSFYQETQYF. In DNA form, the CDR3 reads TGTGCCAGCAGTTTCTACCAAGAGACCCAGTACTTC.

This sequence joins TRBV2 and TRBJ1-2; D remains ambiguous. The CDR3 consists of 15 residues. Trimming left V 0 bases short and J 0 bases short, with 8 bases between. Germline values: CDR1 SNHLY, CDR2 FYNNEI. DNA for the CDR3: TGTGCCAGCAGTGAAGCGTTGCGGACTAACTATGGCTACACCTTC. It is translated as CASSEALRTNYGYTF.

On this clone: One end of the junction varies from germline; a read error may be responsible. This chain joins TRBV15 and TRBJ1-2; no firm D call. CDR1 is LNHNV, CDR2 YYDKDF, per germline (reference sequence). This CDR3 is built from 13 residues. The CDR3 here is CATSRDLGGFSAF. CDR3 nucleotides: TGTGCCACCAGCAGAGATCTGGGAGGCTTTTCAGCCTTC.

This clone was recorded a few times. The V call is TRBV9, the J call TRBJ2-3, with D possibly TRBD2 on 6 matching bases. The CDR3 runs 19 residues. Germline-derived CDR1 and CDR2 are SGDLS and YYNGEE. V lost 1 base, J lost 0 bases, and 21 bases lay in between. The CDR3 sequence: CASSVRGGGADPSTDTQYF. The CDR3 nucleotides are TGTGCCAGCAGCGTAAGGGGAGGCGGCGCCGACCCTAGCACAGATACGCAGTATTTT.

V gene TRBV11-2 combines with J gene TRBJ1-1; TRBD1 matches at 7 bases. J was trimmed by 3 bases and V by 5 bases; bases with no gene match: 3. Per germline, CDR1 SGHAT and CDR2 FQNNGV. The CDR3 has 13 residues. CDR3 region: CASSLQGYTEAFF. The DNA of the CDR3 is TGTGCCAGCAGCCTACAGGGGTACACTGAAGCTTTCTTT.

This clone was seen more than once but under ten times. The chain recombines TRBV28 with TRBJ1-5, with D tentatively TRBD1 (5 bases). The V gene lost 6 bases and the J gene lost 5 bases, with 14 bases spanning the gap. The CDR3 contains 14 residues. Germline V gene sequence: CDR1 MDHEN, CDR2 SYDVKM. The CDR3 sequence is CASRSGGRDQPQHF. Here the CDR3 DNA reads TGTGCCAGCAGGTCCGGGGGTAGGGATCAGCCCCAGCATTTT.

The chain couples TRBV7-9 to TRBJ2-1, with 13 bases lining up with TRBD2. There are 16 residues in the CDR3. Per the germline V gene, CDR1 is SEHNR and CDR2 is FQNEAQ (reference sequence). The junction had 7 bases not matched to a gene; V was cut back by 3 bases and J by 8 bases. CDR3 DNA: TGTGCCAGCAGCTTGGGACTAGCGGGATCGAGGGATGAGCAGTTCTTC. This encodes CASSLGLAGSRDEQFF.

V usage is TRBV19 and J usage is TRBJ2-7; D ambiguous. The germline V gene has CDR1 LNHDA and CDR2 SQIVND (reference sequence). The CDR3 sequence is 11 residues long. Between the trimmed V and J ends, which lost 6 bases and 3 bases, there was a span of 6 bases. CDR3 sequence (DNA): TGTGCCAGTAGCGGTATCTACGAGCAGTACTTC. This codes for CASSGIYEQYF.

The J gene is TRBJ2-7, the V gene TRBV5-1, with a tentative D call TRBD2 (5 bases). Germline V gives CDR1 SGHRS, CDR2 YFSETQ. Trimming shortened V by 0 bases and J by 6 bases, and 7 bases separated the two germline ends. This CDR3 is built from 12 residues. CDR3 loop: CASSLERTEQYF. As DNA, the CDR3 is TGCGCCAGCAGCTTGGAGCGGACCGAGCAGTACTTC. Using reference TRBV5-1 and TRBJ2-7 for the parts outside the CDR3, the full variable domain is KAGVTQTPRYLIKTRGQQVTLSCSPISGHRSVSWYQQTPGQGLQFLFEYFSETQRNKGNFPGRFSGRQFSNSRSEMNVSTLELGDSALYLCASSLERTEQYFGPGTRLTVT.

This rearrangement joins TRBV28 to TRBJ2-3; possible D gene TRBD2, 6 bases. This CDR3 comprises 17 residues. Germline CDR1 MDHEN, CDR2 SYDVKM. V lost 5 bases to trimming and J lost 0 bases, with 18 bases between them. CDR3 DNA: TGTGCCAGCAGTCGCCACGATAGCGGCCTTAGCACAGATACGCAGTATTTT. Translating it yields CASSRHDSGLSTDTQYF.

This CDR3 is CASSYGDSSTDTQYF. CDR3 bases: TGTGCCAGCAGTTACGGGGACAGTTCCACAGATACGCAGTATTTT. This chain joins TRBV6-2 or TRBV6-3 and TRBJ2-3; the match to TRBD1 covers 7 bases. Germline lookup yields CDR1 MNHEY and CDR2 SVGEGT. This CDR3 contains 15 residues. Trimming took 2 bases from V and 2 from J; bases not matched to a gene: 4.

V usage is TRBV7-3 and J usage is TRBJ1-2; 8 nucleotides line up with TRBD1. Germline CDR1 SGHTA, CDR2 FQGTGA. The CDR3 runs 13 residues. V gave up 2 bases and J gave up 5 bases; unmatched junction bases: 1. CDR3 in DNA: TGTGCCAGCAGCTTAGACAGGGGATATGGCTACACCTTC. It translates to CASSLDRGYGYTF.

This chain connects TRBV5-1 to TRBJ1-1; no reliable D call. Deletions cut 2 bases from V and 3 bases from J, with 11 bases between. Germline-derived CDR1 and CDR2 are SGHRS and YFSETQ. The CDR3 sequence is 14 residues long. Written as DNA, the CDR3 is TGCGCCAGCAGCTTCCCGGGGAGGGACACTGAAGCTTTCTTT. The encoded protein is CASSFPGRDTEAFF.

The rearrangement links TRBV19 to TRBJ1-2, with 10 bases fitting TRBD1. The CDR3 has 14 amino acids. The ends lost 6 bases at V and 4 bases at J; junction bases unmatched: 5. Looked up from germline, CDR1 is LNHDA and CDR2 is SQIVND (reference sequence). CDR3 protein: CASSLRDRGYGYTF. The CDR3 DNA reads TGTGCCAGTAGCCTCCGGGACAGGGGCTATGGCTACACCTTC.

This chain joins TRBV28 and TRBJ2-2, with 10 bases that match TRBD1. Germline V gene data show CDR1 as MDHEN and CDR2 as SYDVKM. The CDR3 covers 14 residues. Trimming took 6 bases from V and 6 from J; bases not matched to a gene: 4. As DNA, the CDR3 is TGTGCCAGCAGCCGACAGGGGGCGGCCGGGGAGCTGTTTTTT. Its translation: CASSRQGAAGELFF.

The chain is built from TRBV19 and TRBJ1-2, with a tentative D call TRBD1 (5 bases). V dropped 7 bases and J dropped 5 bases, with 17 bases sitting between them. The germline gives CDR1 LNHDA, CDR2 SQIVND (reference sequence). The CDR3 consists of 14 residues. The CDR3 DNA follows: TGTGCCAGTAATTCGGATGCAGACAGATATGGCTACACCTTC. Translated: CASNSDADRYGYTF. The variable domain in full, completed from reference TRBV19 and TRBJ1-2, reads DGGITQSPKYLFRKEGQNVTLSCEQNLNHDAMYWYRQDPGQGLRLIYYSQIVNDFQKGDIAEGYSVSREKKESFPLTVTSAQKNPTAFYLCASNSDADRYGYTFGSGTRLTVV.

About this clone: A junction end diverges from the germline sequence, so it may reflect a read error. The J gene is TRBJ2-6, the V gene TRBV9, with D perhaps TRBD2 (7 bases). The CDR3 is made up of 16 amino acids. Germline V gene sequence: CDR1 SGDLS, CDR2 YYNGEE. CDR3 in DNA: TGTGCCCGCAGCGTAGTTGGGGGGGCGGGGGCCAACGTCCTGACTTTC. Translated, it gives CARSVVGGAGANVLTF. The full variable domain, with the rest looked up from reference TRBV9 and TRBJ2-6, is DSGVTQTPKHLITATGQRVTLRCSPRSGDLSVYWYQQSLDQGLQFLIQYYNGEERAKGNILERFSAQQFPDLHSELNLSSLELGDSALYFCARSVVGGAGANVLTFGAGSRLTVL.

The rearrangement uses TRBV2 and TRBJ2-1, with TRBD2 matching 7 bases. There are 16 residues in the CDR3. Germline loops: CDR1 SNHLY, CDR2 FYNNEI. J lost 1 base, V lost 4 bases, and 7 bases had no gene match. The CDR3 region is CASSAPLAISYNEQFF. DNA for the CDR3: TGTGCCAGCAGTGCCCCACTAGCGATTTCCTACAATGAGCAGTTCTTC.

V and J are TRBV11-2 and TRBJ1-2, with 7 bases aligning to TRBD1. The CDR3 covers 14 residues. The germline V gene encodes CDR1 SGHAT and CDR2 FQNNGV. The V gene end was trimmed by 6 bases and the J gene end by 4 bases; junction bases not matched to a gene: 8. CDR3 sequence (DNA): TGTGCCAGCAGTCCCGGGACAGCCGTCTATGGCTACACCTTC. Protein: CASSPGTAVYGYTF.

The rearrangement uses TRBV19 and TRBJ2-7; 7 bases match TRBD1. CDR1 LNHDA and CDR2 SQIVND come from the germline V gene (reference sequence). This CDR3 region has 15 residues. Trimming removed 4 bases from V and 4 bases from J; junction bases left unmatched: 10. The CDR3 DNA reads TGTGCCAGTAGTACTCCGGGACAGAATCCTTACGAGCAGTACTTC. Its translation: CASSTPGQNPYEQYF.

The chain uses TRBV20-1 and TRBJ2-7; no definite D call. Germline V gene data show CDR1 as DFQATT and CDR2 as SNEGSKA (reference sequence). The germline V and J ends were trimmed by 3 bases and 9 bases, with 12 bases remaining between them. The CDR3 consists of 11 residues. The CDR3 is CSARSVGLQYF. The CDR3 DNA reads TGCAGTGCTAGGAGTGTGGGCCTGCAGTACTTC.

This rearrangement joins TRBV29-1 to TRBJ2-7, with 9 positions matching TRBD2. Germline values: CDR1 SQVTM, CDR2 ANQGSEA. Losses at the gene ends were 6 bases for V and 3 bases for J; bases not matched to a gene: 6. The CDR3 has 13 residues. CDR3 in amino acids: CSVKAGGIYEQYF. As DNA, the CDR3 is TGCAGCGTCAAAGCGGGGGGTATCTACGAGCAGTACTTC.

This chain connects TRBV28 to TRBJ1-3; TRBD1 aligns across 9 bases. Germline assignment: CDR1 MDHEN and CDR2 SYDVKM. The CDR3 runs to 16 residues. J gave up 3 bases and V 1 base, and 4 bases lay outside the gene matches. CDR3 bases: TGTGCCAGCAGTTTATTAGGACAGGGGTATGGAAACACCATATATTTT. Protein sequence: CASSLLGQGYGNTIYF.

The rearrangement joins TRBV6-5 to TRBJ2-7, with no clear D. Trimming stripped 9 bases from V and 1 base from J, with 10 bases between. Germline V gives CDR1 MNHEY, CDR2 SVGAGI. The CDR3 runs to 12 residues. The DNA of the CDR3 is TGTGCCAGTGCTCCTCAGTCCTACGAGCAGTACTTC. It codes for CASAPQSYEQYF.